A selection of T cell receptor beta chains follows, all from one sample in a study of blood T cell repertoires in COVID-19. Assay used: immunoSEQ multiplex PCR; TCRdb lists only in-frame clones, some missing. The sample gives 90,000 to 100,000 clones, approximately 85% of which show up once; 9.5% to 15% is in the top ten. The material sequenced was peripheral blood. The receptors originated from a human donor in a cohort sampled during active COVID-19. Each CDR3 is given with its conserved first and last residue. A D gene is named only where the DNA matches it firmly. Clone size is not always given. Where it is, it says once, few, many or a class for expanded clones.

cdr3_aa: CASSVGLAGVEDTQYF
cdr3_nt: TGTGCCAGCAGCGTAGGGCTAGCGGGAGTAGAGGATACGCAGTATTTT
v_call: TRBV9
clone_size: .
d_call: TRBD2
j_call: TRBJ2-3

cdr3_aa: CAISESRMGGSMNTEAFF
cdr3_nt: TGTGCCATCAGTGAGTCTCGAATGGGGGGGAGTATGAACACTGAAGCTTTCTTT
v_call: TRBV10-3
clone_size: .
d_call: .
j_call: TRBJ1-1

cdr3_aa: CASSLRLAGDPYNEQFF
cdr3_nt: TGTGCCAGCAGCCTCCGATTGGCCGGGGATCCCTACAATGAGCAGTTCTTC
v_call: TRBV7-9
clone_size: .
d_call: .
j_call: TRBJ2-1

cdr3_aa: CASSPLKGAFSGELFF
cdr3_nt: TGTGCCAGCAGCCCCTTGAAGGGGGCTTTCTCCGGGGAGCTGTTTTTT
v_call: TRBV7-2
clone_size: few
d_call: TRBD1
j_call: TRBJ2-2

cdr3_aa: CASSIGPGRIDEQFF
cdr3_nt: TGTGCCAGTAGTATAGGTCCCGGGAGAATCGATGAGCAGTTCTTC
v_call: TRBV19
clone_size: .
d_call: .
j_call: TRBJ2-1

cdr3_aa: CAWSVGEAQYF
cdr3_nt: TGTGCCTGGAGTGTAGGGGAGGCCCAGTACTTC
v_call: TRBV30
clone_size: .
d_call: .
j_call: TRBJ2-5

cdr3_aa: CATSEGTGHTEAFF
cdr3_nt: TGTGCCACCAGTGAGGGGACAGGGCATACTGAAGCTTTCTTT
v_call: TRBV24-1
clone_size: .
d_call: TRBD1
j_call: TRBJ1-1

cdr3_aa: CASSQKGGGPYEQYF
cdr3_nt: TGTGCCAGCAGCCAAAAGGGAGGGGGTCCCTACGAGCAGTACTTC
v_call: TRBV21-1
clone_size: .
d_call: .
j_call: TRBJ2-7

cdr3_aa: CASSQGGGGIYNEQFF
cdr3_nt: TGTGCCAGCAGCCAAGGCGGGGGGGGGATCTACAATGAGCAGTTCTTC
v_call: TRBV3-1/TRBV3-2
clone_size: .
d_call: TRBD2
j_call: TRBJ2-1

cdr3_aa: CSASFPGQGAYYGYTF
cdr3_nt: TGCAGTGCTAGTTTTCCGGGACAGGGGGCTTACTATGGCTACACCTTC
v_call: TRBV20-1
clone_size: .
d_call: TRBD1
j_call: TRBJ1-2

cdr3_aa: CASRLQGPNTGELFF
cdr3_nt: TGTGCCAGCAGGCTACAGGGGCCGAACACCGGGGAGCTGTTTTTT
v_call: TRBV2
clone_size: .
d_call: TRBD1
j_call: TRBJ2-2

cdr3_aa: CASSALDRGVGELFF
cdr3_nt: TGTGCCAGCAGCGCTCTTGACAGGGGGGTCGGGGAGCTGTTTTTT
v_call: TRBV27
clone_size: .
d_call: TRBD1
j_call: TRBJ2-2

cdr3_aa: CASNPRTANTEAFF
cdr3_nt: TGTGCCAGCAACCCACGGACAGCGAACACTGAAGCTTTCTTT
v_call: TRBV6-5
clone_size: once
d_call: .
j_call: TRBJ1-1

cdr3_aa: CATSRVLDRAPVRFF
cdr3_nt: TGTGCCACCAGCAGAGTCTTGGACAGGGCCCCAGTTAGGTTCTTC
v_call: TRBV15
clone_size: .
d_call: TRBD1
j_call: TRBJ2-1

cdr3_aa: CASSLWSTASGNTIYF
cdr3_nt: TGTGCCAGCAGTTTGTGGTCGACAGCCTCTGGAAACACCATATATTTT
v_call: TRBV28
clone_size: .
d_call: .
j_call: TRBJ1-3

cdr3_aa: CASSKFHRQKLNTEAFF
cdr3_nt: TGTGCCAGCAGCAAATTTCACAGACAGAAGTTGAACACTGAAGCTTTCTTT
v_call: TRBV21-1
clone_size: .
d_call: .
j_call: TRBJ1-1

cdr3_aa: CASSLDGAPNQPQHF
cdr3_nt: TGCGCCAGCAGCTTAGATGGGGCGCCCAATCAGCCCCAGCATTTT
v_call: TRBV5-1
clone_size: few
d_call: .
j_call: TRBJ1-5

cdr3_aa: CASSPNTDTQYF
cdr3_nt: TGTGCCAGCAGCCCAAACACAGATACGCAGTATTTT
v_call: TRBV5-4
clone_size: few
d_call: .
j_call: TRBJ2-3

cdr3_aa: CASSSWRDSGQYF
cdr3_nt: TGTGCCAGCAGCTCTTGGAGGGACTCCGGGCAGTACTTC
v_call: TRBV7-9
clone_size: .
d_call: .
j_call: TRBJ2-7

cdr3_aa: CASSQDGRDEQYF
cdr3_nt: TGCGCCAGCAGCCAAGATGGGCGAGACGAGCAGTACTTC
v_call: TRBV4-1
clone_size: .
d_call: .
j_call: TRBJ2-7

cdr3_aa: CASSTSGFETQYF
cdr3_nt: TGTGCCAGCAGCACTAGTGGGTTCGAGACCCAGTACTTC
v_call: TRBV6-2/TRBV6-3
clone_size: .
d_call: .
j_call: TRBJ2-5

cdr3_aa: CASSATGAVEETQYF
cdr3_nt: TGTGCCAGCAGCGCCACAGGGGCGGTCGAAGAGACCCAGTACTTC
v_call: TRBV9
clone_size: .
d_call: TRBD1
j_call: TRBJ2-5

cdr3_aa: CASRDRDRGNTGELFF
cdr3_nt: TGTGCCAGCAGGGACCGGGACAGGGGCAACACCGGGGAGCTGTTTTTT
v_call: TRBV27
clone_size: .
d_call: TRBD1
j_call: TRBJ2-2

cdr3_aa: CASSPGANEKLFF
cdr3_nt: TGTGCCAGCAGCCCCGGGGCTAATGAAAAACTGTTTTTT
v_call: TRBV7-9
clone_size: .
d_call: .
j_call: TRBJ1-4

cdr3_aa: CASSQASGDSPLHF
cdr3_nt: TGTGCCAGCAGCCAAGCCAGTGGTGATTCACCCCTCCACTTT
v_call: TRBV4-2
clone_size: few
d_call: .
j_call: TRBJ1-6

cdr3_aa: CASSLSGGAGQLGPTQYF
cdr3_nt: TGTGCCAGCAGCTTAAGCGGAGGGGCGGGACAGTTGGGGCCTACGCAGTATTTT
v_call: TRBV7-3
clone_size: .
d_call: .
j_call: TRBJ2-3

cdr3_aa: CAWSIQGQMHF
cdr3_nt: TGTGCCTGGAGTATACAGGGGCAGATGCATTTT
v_call: TRBV30
clone_size: .
d_call: TRBD1
j_call: TRBJ1-5

cdr3_aa: CASGLSGGTDTQYF
cdr3_nt: TGTGCTAGTGGACTTAGCGGGGGGACAGATACGCAGTATTTT
v_call: TRBV12-5
clone_size: .
d_call: TRBD2
j_call: TRBJ2-3

cdr3_aa: CASSQERGLGEAFF
cdr3_nt: TGTGCCAGCAGCCAAGAGCGGGGGTTAGGTGAAGCTTTCTTT
v_call: TRBV3-1/TRBV3-2
clone_size: once
d_call: .
j_call: TRBJ1-1

cdr3_aa: CASGEYGGDTEAFF
cdr3_nt: TGTGCCAGCGGGGAATATGGGGGGGACACTGAAGCTTTCTTT
v_call: TRBV27
clone_size: .
d_call: .
j_call: TRBJ1-1

cdr3_aa: CAWSPRPGALGGYEKLFF
cdr3_nt: TGTGCCTGGAGCCCCAGGCCTGGGGCCCTGGGGGGATATGAAAAACTGTTTTTT
v_call: TRBV30
clone_size: .
d_call: .
j_call: TRBJ1-4

cdr3_aa: CASSLQTAGHEQYF
cdr3_nt: TGTGCCAGCAGCCTACAGACGGCAGGGCACGAGCAGTACTTC
v_call: TRBV11-2
clone_size: .
d_call: .
j_call: TRBJ2-7

cdr3_aa: CASSLGTGTAYEQYF
cdr3_nt: TGTGCCAGCAGCTTAGGGACAGGGACGGCCTACGAGCAGTACTTC
v_call: TRBV11-1
clone_size: once
d_call: TRBD1
j_call: TRBJ2-7

cdr3_aa: CASSPTRDRESTEAFF
cdr3_nt: TGTGCCAGCTCACCTACCCGGGACAGGGAGTCCACTGAAGCTTTCTTT
v_call: TRBV18
clone_size: .
d_call: TRBD1
j_call: TRBJ1-1

cdr3_aa: CASSQDFPYYEQYF
cdr3_nt: TGTGCCAGCAGCCAAGATTTTCCGTACTACGAGCAGTACTTC
v_call: TRBV14
clone_size: .
d_call: .
j_call: TRBJ2-7

cdr3_aa: CASSLGIAAQETQYF
cdr3_nt: TGTGCCAGCAGCTTGGGAATAGCGGCCCAAGAGACCCAGTACTTC
v_call: TRBV9
clone_size: .
d_call: .
j_call: TRBJ2-5

cdr3_aa: CASRADTGGYQPQHF
cdr3_nt: TGTGCCAGCAGAGCAGATACAGGGGGCTATCAGCCCCAGCATTTT
v_call: TRBV6-5
clone_size: .
d_call: TRBD1
j_call: TRBJ1-5

cdr3_aa: CASSQVGTGSYEKLFF
cdr3_nt: TGCGCCAGCAGCCAAGTGGGGACAGGGTCGTATGAAAAACTGTTTTTT
v_call: TRBV4-3
clone_size: .
d_call: TRBD1
j_call: TRBJ1-4

cdr3_aa: CASSRSATPTDTQYF
cdr3_nt: TGTGCCAGCAGCCGATCCGCTACCCCGACAGATACGCAGTATTTT
v_call: TRBV5-6
clone_size: .
d_call: .
j_call: TRBJ2-3

cdr3_aa: CASSYRGGQHF
cdr3_nt: TGTGCCAGCAGTTACAGGGGCGGCCAGCATTTT
v_call: TRBV6-2/TRBV6-3
clone_size: few
d_call: .
j_call: TRBJ1-5

cdr3_aa: CASSLGLGPYEQYF
cdr3_nt: TGTGCCAGCAGCTTAGGACTAGGACCCTACGAGCAGTACTTC
v_call: TRBV11-3
clone_size: .
d_call: .
j_call: TRBJ2-7

cdr3_aa: CSVGDRVEKLFF
cdr3_nt: TGCAGCGTTGGAGACAGGGTTGAAAAACTGTTTTTT
v_call: TRBV29-1
clone_size: few
d_call: TRBD1
j_call: TRBJ1-4

cdr3_aa: CASTLAGGSYEQYF
cdr3_nt: TGTGCCAGCACTTTAGCGGGGGGGTCCTACGAGCAGTACTTC
v_call: TRBV6-5
clone_size: .
d_call: TRBD2
j_call: TRBJ2-7

cdr3_aa: CASSSGGEQETQYF
cdr3_nt: TGTGCCAGCAGCTCCGGGGGGGAACAAGAGACCCAGTACTTC
v_call: TRBV7-9
clone_size: once
d_call: TRBD2
j_call: TRBJ2-5

cdr3_aa: CASSQERATQYF
cdr3_nt: TGTGCCAGCAGCCAAGAGAGGGCGACCCAGTACTTC
v_call: TRBV14
clone_size: .
d_call: .
j_call: TRBJ2-5

cdr3_aa: CASIPAGRAETQYF
cdr3_nt: TGTGCCAGCATCCCCGCGGGGAGGGCGGAGACCCAGTACTTC
v_call: TRBV6-2/TRBV6-3
clone_size: .
d_call: TRBD2
j_call: TRBJ2-5

cdr3_aa: CASSLTHGGPLHF
cdr3_nt: TGTGCCAGCAGCTTAACTCACGGCGGACCCCTCCACTTT
v_call: TRBV7-3
clone_size: .
d_call: .
j_call: TRBJ1-6

cdr3_aa: CASSLFLYYEQYF
cdr3_nt: TGTGCCAGCAGTTTATTTCTTTACTACGAGCAGTACTTC
v_call: TRBV27
clone_size: .
d_call: .
j_call: TRBJ2-7

cdr3_aa: CASSGTGITGELFF
cdr3_nt: TGTGCCAGCAGCGGGACAGGGATCACCGGGGAGCTGTTTTTT
v_call: TRBV6-6
clone_size: once
d_call: TRBD1
j_call: TRBJ2-2

cdr3_aa: CASSRGTGREAFF
cdr3_nt: TGCGCCAGCAGTAGGGGGACAGGGCGTGAAGCTTTCTTT
v_call: TRBV5-1
clone_size: .
d_call: TRBD1
j_call: TRBJ1-1

cdr3_aa: CASSQGAAGINEQFF
cdr3_nt: TGTGCCAGCAGCCAAGGGGCGGCAGGGATCAATGAGCAGTTCTTC
v_call: TRBV3-1/TRBV3-2
clone_size: .
d_call: .
j_call: TRBJ2-1

cdr3_aa: CASSQGRQGPIETQYF
cdr3_nt: TGTGCCAGCAGCCAGGGCCGACAGGGGCCAATCGAGACCCAGTACTTC
v_call: TRBV3-1/TRBV3-2
clone_size: .
d_call: TRBD1
j_call: TRBJ2-5